The 27 T cell receptor beta chains reported below all come from one sample, sequenced in a study of cytomegalovirus exposure and HLA in healthy donors. Sequencing was performed with immunoSEQ multiplex PCR; in TCRdb, only in-frame clones are kept and a portion is missing. The data contain about 220,000 clones, around 80% of them singletons. The specimen was PBMCs. The source is a woman younger than 45 in good health and CMV-seropositive.

The chain links TRBV7-9 to TRBJ2-5; the match to TRBD2 covers 7 bases. The junction had 5 bases not matched to a gene; V was cut back by 5 bases and J by 2 bases. Per germline, CDR1 SEHNR and CDR2 FQNEAQ (reference sequence). This CDR3 has 14 amino acids. The CDR3 DNA reads as TGTGCCAGCAGCCTGGGGGGGGTGCAAGAGACCCAGTACTTC. Translation gives CASSLGGVQETQYF.

The gene calls are TRBV30 and TRBJ2-3; D gene ambiguous. CDR3 length: 15 residues. CDR1 and CDR2 from the germline V gene are GTSNPN and SVGIG (reference sequence). Trimming removed 0 bases at V and 1 base at J, with 11 bases between. As DNA, the CDR3 is TGTGCCTGGAGTGTATCGATGGCGGGCACAGATACGCAGTATTTT. Translation gives CAWSVSMAGTDTQYF. The entire variable domain, with the rest obtained from reference TRBV30 and TRBJ2-3, is as follows: SQTIHQWPATLVQPVGSPLSLECTVEGTSNPNLYWYRQAAGRGLQLLFYSVGIGQISSEVPQNLSASRPQDRQFILSSKKLLLSDSGFYLCAWSVSMAGTDTQYFGPGTRLTVL.

CDR3 nucleotides: TGTGCCAGCAAGATCGATACGACCTACACCTTC. Protein: CASKIDTTYTF. The chain carries TRBV25-1 and TRBJ1-2; D unresolved. V was trimmed by 7 bases and J by 10 bases, leaving 13 bases between them. The CDR3 is made up of 11 amino acids. The germline gives CDR1 MGHDK, CDR2 SYGVNS.

The chain employs TRBV7-8 and TRBJ2-7; D gene ambiguous. V shed 5 bases and J shed 3 bases, with 5 bases lying between them. CDR1 SGHVS and CDR2 FQNEAQ come from the germline V gene. There are 11 residues in the CDR3. CDR3 nucleotides: TGTGCCAGCAGCCAGCACTACGAGCAGTACTTC. It yields the protein CASSQHYEQYF.

The V and J genes are TRBV10-3 and TRBJ1-2, with a tentative D call TRBD1 (6 bases). From germline, CDR1 is ENHRY and CDR2 SYGVKD. The CDR3 contains 12 residues. Trimming took off 6 bases at V and 7 bases at J, with 12 bases between the two ends. CDR3 nucleotides: TGTGCCATCAGAAACCAGGGGTCTGGCTACACCTTC. It specifies CAIRNQGSGYTF.

The V gene is TRBV14, the J gene TRBJ1-2; D unresolved. The CDR3 runs 17 residues. Germline CDR1 and CDR2: SGHDN and FVKESK. The V gene lost 1 base and the J gene lost 7 bases, with 22 bases spanning the gap. CDR3 bases: TGTGCCAGCAGCCAAGTTGGGTCAGGACGTATCGGGAGTGGCTACACCTTC. Amino acid sequence: CASSQVGSGRIGSGYTF.

The chain recombines TRBV27 with TRBJ2-7, with 10 bases matching TRBD2. CDR1 and CDR2 from the germline V gene are MNHEY and SMNVEV (reference sequence). The J segment lost 5 bases and the V segment lost 2 bases, leaving 3 bases of the junction unmatched. The CDR3 runs to 14 residues. As DNA, the CDR3 is TGTGCCAGCAGTTTAGTCAGCGGGAGGGACGAGCAGTACTTC. Its translation is CASSLVSGRDEQYF.

The chain employs TRBV27 and TRBJ2-1, with D maybe TRBD2 (5 bases). V lost 2 bases and J lost 0, with 5 bases in between. CDR1 is MNHEY and CDR2 is SMNVEV in the germline V gene (reference sequence). This CDR3 contains 14 residues. CDR3 DNA sequence: TGTGCCAGCAGTTTAACTAGCTCCTACAATGAGCAGTTCTTC. This sequence encodes CASSLTSSYNEQFF.

This clone was counted a few times. The chain carries TRBV6-4 and TRBJ2-5; 9 bases map to TRBD2. The length of the CDR3 is 16 residues. The V gene end was trimmed by 4 bases and the J gene end by 4 bases; junction bases not matched to a gene: 10. The V gene's germline CDR1 is MRHNA and CDR2 SNTAGT. The CDR3 coding sequence is TGTGCCAGCAGTGCACGGGCGGGAGGGCCTGTAGAGACCCAGTACTTC. Protein: CASSARAGGPVETQYF.

This clone was picked up a small number of times. The V and J genes are TRBV4-2 and TRBJ2-7, with 7 bases fitting TRBD1. The CDR3 is made up of 17 amino acids. Trimming cost V 5 bases and J 3 bases; bases outside gene matches: 16. The germline gives CDR1 LGHNA, CDR2 YNFKEQ. The DNA of the CDR3 is TGTGCCAGCAGCGGACAACAGGGGCTAGCTAACCTCTACGAGCAGTACTTC. Translated, it gives CASSGQQGLANLYEQYF.

This sequence joins TRBV7-2 and TRBJ2-1; the D is unclear. Trimming cost V 4 bases and J 8 bases, with 12 bases left between them. Germline V gene sequence: CDR1 SGHTA, CDR2 FQGNSA. This CDR3 has 13 amino acids. CDR3 loop: CASSSAPGDEQFF. CDR3 nucleotides: TGTGCCAGCAGCTCCGCCCCAGGAGATGAGCAGTTCTTC.

The chain uses TRBV10-3 and TRBJ1-1, with D possibly being TRBD1 (5 bases). CDR1 ENHRY and CDR2 SYGVKD come from the germline V gene. Trimming stripped 3 bases from V and 3 bases from J, with 11 bases between. The CDR3 spans 14 residues. CDR3 protein: CAISDGRDYTEAFF. The CDR3 nucleotides read TGTGCCATCAGTGATGGCAGGGATTACACTGAAGCTTTCTTT.

The chain joins TRBV9 to TRBJ1-4; a possible D gene is TRBD1 (6 bases). V was cut by 3 bases and J by 3 bases, with 9 bases left in between. CDR3 size: 14 residues. Germline V gene data show CDR1 as SGDLS and CDR2 as YYNGEE. The CDR3, as DNA: TGTGCCAGCAGCGGAGGGACATCTAATGAAAAACTGTTTTTT. As protein: CASSGGTSNEKLFF.

The V gene is TRBV7-2, the J gene TRBJ2-7; 7 bases fit TRBD2. With V trimmed by 1 base and J by 3 bases, 3 bases remained unmatched. This CDR3 is 14 amino acids long. Germline V gene lookup returns CDR1 SGHTA and CDR2 FQGNSA. CDR3 bases: TGTGCCAGCAGCTTAGTGGCGGGGGTCTACGAGCAGTACTTC. Translating it yields CASSLVAGVYEQYF.

The CDR3 protein is CASSLGDRVPYEQYF. CDR3 coding DNA: TGTGCCAGCAGCTTGGGCGACAGGGTCCCCTACGAGCAGTACTTC. The chain joins TRBV5-4 to TRBJ2-7, with 7 bases lining up with TRBD1. Germline-derived CDR1 and CDR2 are SGHNT and YYREEE (reference sequence). After removal of 0 bases from V and 2 bases from J, the junction contained 5 bases not matched to a gene. The length of the CDR3 is 15 residues.

J is TRBJ2-5 and V is TRBV7-2, with 12 nucleotides matching TRBD2. The CDR3 contains 16 residues. V shed 3 bases, J shed 4 bases, and the junction held 6 bases outside the gene matches. Germline-derived CDR1 and CDR2 are SGHTA and FQGNSA. CDR3: CASSLRGGLAGETQYF. In DNA, the CDR3 is TGTGCCAGCAGCTTGCGGGGGGGACTAGCGGGAGAGACCCAGTACTTC.

The genes are TRBV5-1 and TRBJ1-2, with a tentative D call TRBD1 (6 bases). Germline loops: CDR1 SGHRS, CDR2 YFSETQ. Trimming cost V 4 bases and J 5 bases, with 12 bases left between them. The CDR3 runs 13 residues. The CDR3 reads CASSRGQRYGYTF. The CDR3 region has the DNA TGCGCCAGCAGCCGCGGACAGCGATATGGCTACACCTTC.

The chain carries TRBV10-3 and TRBJ2-7; 7 nucleotides agree with TRBD1. Germline V gene lookup returns CDR1 ENHRY and CDR2 SYGVKD. The J segment lost 2 bases and the V segment lost 2 bases, leaving 3 bases of the junction unmatched. The CDR3 loop spans 14 amino acids. The DNA for the CDR3 is TGTGCCATCAGTGAGGCCGGGACAGCCTACGAGCAGTACTTC. Encoded protein: CAISEAGTAYEQYF.

The rearrangement uses TRBV18 and TRBJ1-2; the D is unclear. The CDR3 extends over 13 amino acids. The V gene lost 3 bases and the J gene lost 8 bases, with 13 bases spanning the gap. From germline, CDR1 is KGHSH and CDR2 LQKENI. In DNA, the CDR3 is TGTGCCAGCTCACCCGCAGGTAGTCCGGGCTACACCTTC. This encodes CASSPAGSPGYTF.

The chain links TRBV27 to TRBJ1-1; D ambiguous. V lost 2 bases and J lost 5, with 12 bases in between. The CDR3 has 14 amino acids. Germline V lookup: CDR1 MNHEY, CDR2 SMNVEV (reference sequence). Written as DNA, the CDR3 is TGTGCCAGCAGTTTAACCCCCGAGGGAACTGAAGCTTTCTTT. It translates to CASSLTPEGTEAFF.

The gene calls are TRBV27 and TRBJ1-2, with D perhaps matching TRBD1 (5 bases). Trimming shortened V by 5 bases and J by 5 bases, and 12 bases separated the two germline ends. The CDR3 has 13 residues. Germline CDR1 is MNHEY and CDR2 is SMNVEV (reference sequence). The CDR3 spells CASSVGTGYGYTF. In nucleotides, the CDR3 is TGTGCCAGCAGTGTCGGGACTGGGTATGGCTACACCTTC.

The J gene is TRBJ2-7, the V gene TRBV4-2, with D uncertain. CDR1 and CDR2 (germline): LGHNA, YNFKEQ. The V end was cut by 2 bases, the J end by 2 bases, with 10 bases between. The CDR3 consists of 14 residues. This chain's CDR3 is CASSQNVGPYEQYF. The CDR3 DNA sequence: TGTGCCAGCAGCCAAAATGTGGGCCCCTACGAGCAGTACTTC.

DNA of the CDR3: TGTGCCAGCATTGGACCGGGACTCACACTTCTATATGGCTACACCTTC. Its protein is CASIGPGLTLLYGYTF. The chain combines TRBV27 with TRBJ1-2, with D possibly being TRBD1 (5 bases). This CDR3 has 16 residues. V gave up 7 bases and J gave up 5 bases, with 23 bases separating them. Germline V gene sequence: CDR1 MNHEY, CDR2 SMNVEV (reference sequence).

Concerning this clone: This specimen includes other DNA sequences encoding the same CDR3. CDR3 sequence: CSVEDTGGYGYTF. The CDR3 region has the DNA TGCAGCGTTGAAGATACAGGGGGCTATGGCTACACCTTC. This sequence joins TRBV29-1 and TRBJ1-2, with 8 bases that match TRBD1. The CDR3 extends over 13 amino acids. Trimming took 0 bases from V and 4 from J; bases not matched to a gene: 1. From germline, CDR1 is SQVTM and CDR2 ANQGSEA.

This clone was seen a handful of times. At one boundary the junction diverges from the germline segment, which might be a read error. CDR3 amino acids: CASSQHQGLMRERYF. The CDR3 DNA reads TGCGCCAGCAGCCAACACCAGGGTCTCATGCGCGAGCGGTACTTC. This rearrangement joins TRBV4-3 to TRBJ2-7; tentative D call: TRBD1 (5 bases). The CDR3 totals 15 residues. Germline CDR1 and CDR2: LGHNA and YSLEER.

This rearrangement joins TRBV7-2 to TRBJ1-4; 8 nucleotides agree with TRBD1. With 2 bases clipped from V and 10 bases from J, the junction kept 9 bases outside the gene matches. The CDR3 runs 15 residues. The germline V gene encodes CDR1 SGHTA and CDR2 FQGNSA. The CDR3 DNA follows: TGTGCCAGCAGCTTAATTTCAGGACAGGGAGGAAAACTGTTTTTT. It yields the protein CASSLISGQGGKLFF.

This chain uses TRBV4-1 with TRBJ1-4; no clear D. Germline CDR1 is MGHRA and CDR2 is YSYEKL. The V and J ends lost 7 bases and 2 bases respectively, with 11 bases between them. The CDR3 is 14 residues long. The CDR3 DNA reads as TGCGCCAGCAAAAGGGTTGGTACTAATGAAAAACTGTTTTTT. This encodes CASKRVGTNEKLFF.